The 18 T cell receptor beta chains listed next were all sequenced from one sample in a study of blood T cell repertoires in COVID-19. Some clones are missing from TCRdb's copy, which holds only in-frame ones; the method was immunoSEQ multiplex PCR. The sample holds 120,000 to 150,000 clones; around 82% are singletons and the top ten take over 10%. The sequencing input was peripheral blood. These receptors were taken from a man aged 55 to 70 with active or convalescent COVID-19.

The chain is built from TRBV27 and TRBJ2-2; TRBD2 matches at 8 bases. Per the germline V gene, CDR1 is MNHEY and CDR2 is SMNVEV (reference sequence). The CDR3 has 17 residues. Trimming took 8 bases from V and 4 from J; bases not matched to a gene: 15. Here the CDR3 DNA reads TGTGCCAGCGCTTCGGAGCGGGAGTTGCGGTTCACCGGGGAGCTGTTTTTT. Amino acid sequence: CASASERELRFTGELFF.

The chain carries TRBV7-9 and TRBJ1-6; D is ambiguous. Germline V CDR1 and CDR2: SEHNR, FQNEAQ (reference sequence). The CDR3 loop spans 10 amino acids. V shed 10 bases and J shed 14 bases, with 12 bases lying between them. The CDR3: CATSSLSLHF. In DNA form, the CDR3 reads TGTGCCACCTCGAGTCTCTCCCTCCACTTT.

The chain has TRBV19 and TRBJ2-7; TRBD1 is a possible D gene (5 bases). In germline, CDR1 is LNHDA, CDR2 SQIVND (reference sequence). The CDR3 covers 15 residues. Deletions cut 8 bases from V and 0 bases from J, with 17 bases between. The CDR3 DNA follows: TGTGCCAGTTCTAGGGCAGGGCGAAACTCCTACGAGCAGTACTTC. This translates into CASSRAGRNSYEQYF.

There are a few counts of this clone. The chain employs TRBV6-2 or TRBV6-3 and TRBJ1-2; tentatively, D is TRBD1 (6 bases). CDR1 is MNHEY, CDR2 SVGEGT, per germline. The CDR3 totals 16 residues. V was pared by 3 bases and J by 8 bases, with 22 bases between. CDR3 sequence: CASSYQRGAALLGYTF. For the CDR3, the DNA is TGTGCCAGCAGTTATCAGCGGGGGGCCGCCCTGCTAGGCTACACCTTC.

This clone was observed a single time. The chain uses TRBV2 and TRBJ1-5; the D gene is possibly TRBD1 (5 bases). V gave up 0 bases and J gave up 4 bases, with 13 bases separating them. This CDR3 region has 16 residues. CDR1 is SNHLY and CDR2 is FYNNEI in the germline V gene. The DNA of the CDR3 is TGTGCCAGCAGTGAAGCGCTTGCAGGGCGGAATCAGCCCCAGCATTTT. Its protein is CASSEALAGRNQPQHF.

The rearrangement links TRBV27 to TRBJ2-1; TRBD2 aligns across 12 bases. CDR1 is MNHEY and CDR2 is SMNVEV in the germline V gene (reference sequence). J gave up 0 bases and V 3 bases, and 6 bases lay outside the gene matches. The CDR3 sequence is 18 residues long. CDR3 coding DNA: TGTGCCAGCAGTTTCGGACTAGCGGGGAGATCCTCCTACAATGAGCAGTTCTTC. It codes for CASSFGLAGRSSYNEQFF.

This clone was counted a single time. Here the CDR3 DNA reads TGTGCCAGCTCAGGAGCGGGAGGGCCGGGAGATACGCAGTATTTT. Its protein is CASSGAGGPGDTQYF. V usage is TRBV18 and J usage is TRBJ2-3; 10 bases map to TRBD2. V was clipped by 5 bases and J by 5 bases; unmatched bases: 7. The germline gives CDR1 KGHSH, CDR2 LQKENI. This CDR3 is built from 15 residues. Complete variable domain (other parts from reference TRBV18 and TRBJ2-3): NAGVMQNPRHLVRRRGQEARLRCSPMKGHSHVYWYRQLPEEGLKFMVYLQKENIIDESGMPKERFSAEFPKEGPSILRIQQVVRGDSAAYFCASSGAGGPGDTQYFGPGTRLTVL.

This chain uses TRBV30 with TRBJ1-1; the D gene is possibly TRBD1 (6 bases). CDR3 length: 13 amino acids. Per the germline V gene, CDR1 is GTSNPN and CDR2 is SVGIG (reference sequence). Between the trimmed V and J ends, which lost 2 bases and 4 bases, there was a span of 11 bases. The CDR3: CAWSKQGGTEAFF. The CDR3 DNA sequence: TGTGCCTGGAGTAAACAGGGTGGCACTGAAGCTTTCTTT.

J is TRBJ2-2 and V is TRBV15; D is perhaps TRBD2 (6 bases). CDR1 and CDR2 (germline): LNHNV, YYDKDF (reference sequence). This CDR3 spans 13 amino acids. Trimming removed 8 bases at V and 2 bases at J, with 9 bases between. CDR3 nucleotides: TGTGCCACCTCGCGGGAAAACACCGGGGAGCTGTTTTTT. Its protein product is CATSRENTGELFF.

V usage is TRBV18 and J usage is TRBJ2-1, with 7 bases matching TRBD2. Trimming cost V 4 bases and J 6 bases; bases outside gene matches: 6. This CDR3 is built from 14 residues. Germline CDR1 reads KGHSH; CDR2 reads LQKENI. The CDR3 loop is CASSREGALNEQFF. DNA of the CDR3: TGTGCCAGCTCACGGGAGGGAGCCCTCAATGAGCAGTTCTTC.

The V call is TRBV11-3, the J call TRBJ1-4; D may be TRBD1 (6 bases). V lost 5 bases and J lost 4, with 11 bases in between. This CDR3 is built from 14 residues. Germline V gene lookup returns CDR1 SGHNT and CDR2 YENEEA. In DNA form, the CDR3 reads TGTGCCAGCAGCGCGGGAGGGGGTAATGAAAAACTGTTTTTT. This codes for CASSAGGGNEKLFF.

CDR3 DNA sequence: TGCAGCGTAGGGGGCAGCACCTACGAGCAGTACTTC. The encoded protein is CSVGGSTYEQYF. The chain joins TRBV29-1 to TRBJ2-7; 7 bases fit TRBD1. Per germline, CDR1 SQVTM and CDR2 ANQGSEA. The CDR3 is 12 amino acids. V was clipped by 6 bases and J by 2 bases; unmatched bases: 4.

The V gene is TRBV6-5, the J gene TRBJ1-6; TRBD1 might be the D (6 bases). From germline, CDR1 is MNHEY and CDR2 SVGAGI. The V end was cut by 6 bases, the J end by 10 bases, with 19 bases between. The CDR3 length is 15 residues. CDR3 DNA sequence: TGTGCCAGCAGCCCGTCCAGGGGACGGGTCTCACCCCTCCACTTT. Translated: CASSPSRGRVSPLHF.

The chain joins TRBV12-3 or TRBV12-4 to TRBJ1-2, with 10 bases fitting TRBD1. The CDR3 covers 13 residues. Trimming cost V 8 bases and J 7 bases; bases outside gene matches: 7. CDR3 sequence: CASAPGQGFGYTF. The CDR3 nucleotides read TGTGCCAGCGCACCGGGACAGGGGTTTGGCTACACCTTC.

The chain recombines TRBV30 with TRBJ1-1; D possibly corresponds to TRBD1 (5 bases). The CDR3 is 14 residues long. Germline V gives CDR1 GTSNPN, CDR2 SVGIG (reference sequence). V was shortened by 0 bases and J by 4 bases, with 12 bases between the two germline ends. This CDR3 is CAWSVPQGGTEAFF. In DNA, the CDR3 is TGTGCCTGGAGTGTACCCCAGGGAGGCACTGAAGCTTTCTTT.

V usage is TRBV29-1 and J usage is TRBJ2-2; TRBD2 matches 10 bases. CDR3 size: 16 residues. V lost 4 bases to trimming and J lost 6 bases; unmatched junction nucleotides: 11. CDR1 is SQVTM, CDR2 ANQGSEA, per germline. CDR3 protein: CSVGGLAGGSSGELFF. The CDR3 DNA is TGCAGCGTTGGGGGATTAGCGGGAGGCTCGTCCGGGGAGCTGTTTTTT.

This clone appeared once. The chain employs TRBV28 and TRBJ1-5; TRBD1 is a possible D gene (5 bases). V was shortened by 5 bases and J by 2 bases, with 7 bases between the two germline ends. Germline CDR1 reads MDHEN; CDR2 reads SYDVKM. The CDR3 has 13 residues. The CDR3 nucleotides read TGTGCCAGCAGTCTGACAGGCAATCAGCCCCAGCATTTT. It yields the protein CASSLTGNQPQHF.

This clone was seen once. The V gene is TRBV6-6, the J gene TRBJ1-1; 7 nucleotides match TRBD1. CDR1 MNHNY and CDR2 SVGAGI come from the germline V gene (reference sequence). Trimming cost V 6 bases and J 3 bases; bases outside gene matches: 10. This CDR3 comprises 15 residues. The CDR3 loop reads CASRGTDRVDTEAFF. CDR3 DNA: TGTGCCAGCAGGGGAACAGACAGGGTTGACACTGAAGCTTTCTTT.